This T cell receptor beta chain was sequenced during a study of blood T cell repertoires in COVID-19. As for the study in general: The United States, Italy and Spain provided the acute and convalescent COVID-19 samples. PBMCs, B-cell-depleted T cells, or T cells were the source of the cDNA or gDNA that made up the material.

Trimming shortened V by 5 bases and J by 7 bases, and 21 bases separated the two germline ends. The CDR3 sequence is 17 residues long. Germline-derived CDR1 and CDR2 are MNHEY and SVGEGT. Authors' analysis steps: Amplification of reference gene primers was used by the study to estimate nucleated cell counts. Clones were sequenced by immunoSEQ multiplex PCR, and TCRdb holds only the in-frame ones, with some missing. That table is the source of V, J and clone size, and D and trimming were worked out from the DNA. The table includes approximately 210,000 clones, over 75% detected once. The sequence came from a middle-aged man with active or convalescent COVID-19. The chain carries TRBV6-2 or TRBV6-3 and TRBJ1-6; D uncertain. The sample was peripheral blood. CDR3 DNA: TGTGCCAGCAGTCCCCTTGTGGGAGGGTATGGCAATTCACCCCTCCACTTT. Protein sequence: CASSPLVGGYGNSPLHF.